The 12 T cell receptor beta chains below come from one sample, sequenced in a study of cytomegalovirus exposure and HLA in healthy donors. 60 Vbeta and 13 Jbeta primers were used in PCR. The repertoire was sequenced with immunoSEQ multiplex PCR; TCRdb's copy has only in-frame clones and lacks some. The sample records roughly 99,000 clones, about three quarters being singletons. Material: PBMCs. Receptors originate from a man aged 60 to 69 in good health and CMV-seropositive.

V and J are TRBV30 and TRBJ1-2; D ambiguous. The CDR3 sequence is 13 residues long. CDR1 is GTSNPN and CDR2 is SVGIG in the germline V gene (reference sequence). The V gene lost 3 bases and the J gene lost 4 bases, with 12 bases spanning the gap. The chain's CDR3 is CAWRAATVYGYTF. In nucleotides, the CDR3 is TGTGCCTGGAGGGCAGCGACGGTCTATGGCTACACCTTC.

This rearrangement joins TRBV19 to TRBJ2-1, with D maybe TRBD1 (5 bases). In germline, CDR1 is LNHDA, CDR2 SQIVND (reference sequence). V lost 7 bases to trimming and J lost 6 bases, with 19 bases between them. The CDR3 runs 15 residues. CDR3 nucleotide sequence: TGTGCCAGTAAGGGGCAGGGTTTTATTTCCAATGAGCAGTTCTTC. This encodes CASKGQGFISNEQFF.

J is TRBJ1-6 and V is TRBV7-3, with a tentative D call TRBD1 (6 bases). The germline V and J ends were trimmed by 5 bases and 6 bases, with 8 bases remaining between them. Germline V gene sequence: CDR1 SGHTA, CDR2 FQGTGA. This CDR3 is 13 amino acids long. CDR3: CASSDRLNSPLHF. The CDR3 DNA follows: TGTGCCAGCAGCGACAGGCTTAATTCACCCCTCCACTTT.

This chain connects TRBV7-6 to TRBJ2-5; D perhaps matches TRBD2 (6 bases). V lost 1 base and J 4 bases, leaving 16 bases between the germline ends. The germline V gene encodes CDR1 SGHVS and CDR2 FNYEAQ. CDR3 length equals 16 residues. Written as DNA, the CDR3 is TGTGCCAGCAGCTTAGAGTGGGGTCCGGGGGTAGAGACCCAGTACTTC. Translation: CASSLEWGPGVETQYF.

This rearrangement joins TRBV27 to TRBJ2-3, with TRBD2 identical over 7 bases. J was trimmed by 0 bases and V by 6 bases; bases with no gene match: 6. The CDR3 runs to 15 residues. Germline loops: CDR1 MNHEY, CDR2 SMNVEV (reference sequence). This CDR3 is CASSPLAASTDTQYF. DNA for the CDR3: TGTGCCAGCAGCCCTCTAGCGGCTAGCACAGATACGCAGTATTTT.

This rearrangement joins TRBV7-2 to TRBJ2-5, with D possibly being TRBD2 (6 bases). Trimming stripped 4 bases from V and 6 bases from J, with 12 bases between. CDR1 is SGHTA, CDR2 FQGNSA, per germline. This CDR3 region has 13 residues. The CDR3 spells CASSSTTSQTQYF. CDR3 nucleotides: TGTGCCAGCAGCTCAACTACTAGCCAGACCCAGTACTTC.

The V and J genes are TRBV29-1 and TRBJ1-4; 11 bases match TRBD1. The CDR3 contains 11 residues. Germline lookup yields CDR1 SQVTM and CDR2 ANQGSEA. J lost 12 bases, V lost 4 bases, and 1 base had no gene match. Here the CDR3 DNA reads TGCAGCGTTGTGGGACAGGGGGAACTGTTTTTT. Encoded protein: CSVVGQGELFF.

The CDR3 region is CASSLRQGGNTEAFF. CDR3 coding DNA: TGCGCCAGCAGCCTCCGACAGGGGGGGAACACTGAAGCTTTCTTT. This sequence joins TRBV5-1 and TRBJ1-1; 9 bases are shared with TRBD1. The CDR3 length is 15 residues. Germline CDR1 reads SGHRS; CDR2 reads YFSETQ. V was clipped by 4 bases and J by 1 base; unmatched bases: 5. Full variable domain (rest looked up from reference TRBV5-1 and TRBJ1-1): KAGVTQTPRYLIKTRGQQVTLSCSPISGHRSVSWYQQTPGQGLQFLFEYFSETQRNKGNFPGRFSGRQFSNSRSEMNVSTLELGDSALYLCASSLRQGGNTEAFFGQGTRLTVV.

The CDR3 reads CASSPQTGLNTEAFF. DNA for the CDR3: TGTGCCAGCAGCCCCCAGACAGGGCTGAACACTGAAGCTTTCTTT. V usage is TRBV7-9 and J usage is TRBJ1-1, with 7 nucleotides matching TRBD1. The V segment lost 5 bases and the J segment 0 bases; nucleotides outside the gene matches: 6. This CDR3 has 15 residues. Germline loops: CDR1 SEHNR, CDR2 FQNEAQ (reference sequence).

The chain recombines TRBV27 with TRBJ1-4; 11 nucleotides match TRBD1. J gave up 8 bases and V 3 bases, and 8 bases lay outside the gene matches. Looked up from germline, CDR1 is MNHEY and CDR2 is SMNVEV (reference sequence). This CDR3 spans 16 amino acids. The CDR3 reads CASSLTAGQGVEKLFF. The CDR3 region has the DNA TGTGCCAGCAGTTTGACGGCGGGACAGGGGGTAGAAAAACTGTTTTTT.

CDR3 residues: CASSLLRDRPTGELFF. CDR3 nucleotide sequence: TGTGCCAGCAGTTTATTAAGGGACAGACCCACCGGGGAGCTGTTTTTT. This chain joins TRBV28 and TRBJ2-2, with 7 bases matching TRBD1. The V and J ends lost 1 base and 4 bases, in that order; junction bases with no gene match: 6. Germline loops: CDR1 MDHEN, CDR2 SYDVKM. The CDR3 totals 16 residues.

The chain links TRBV30 to TRBJ2-7, with TRBD2 identical over 12 bases. Germline V gives CDR1 GTSNPN, CDR2 SVGIG (reference sequence). J was trimmed by 1 base and V by 0 bases; bases with no gene match: 7. The CDR3 is 17 amino acids. The CDR3 here is CAWSVPSGGALSYEQYF. The CDR3 coding sequence is TGTGCCTGGAGTGTACCTAGCGGGGGGGCCTTATCCTACGAGCAGTACTTC.